Listed below are T cell receptor beta chains from one sample, sequenced in a study of CD8 T cells in ankylosing spondylitis. Each CDR3 protein gets one entry after TCRdb re-called the 5' RACE reads with MiXCR. The sample records 100,000 to 150,000 distinct CDR3 sequences, over 7% being singletons. Sequenced sample: blood, either unsorted or a sorted T cell fraction (not recorded which). The receptors come from a male donor with ankylosing spondylitis or in good health (not recorded which). Both conserved end residues are part of each CDR3. D genes are given only for firm matches. Part of the rows lack a size; the others show once, few, many or a class for expanded clones.

CDR3 protein | CDR3 DNA | clone size | J gene | V gene | D gene
CASSSGGESTDTQYF | TGTGCCAGCAGCTCTGGCGGTGAGAGTACAGATACGCAGTATTTT | many | TRBJ2-3 | TRBV7-2 | .
CASSLGDGYEQYF | TGTGCCAGCAGCTTAGGGGACGGTTACGAGCAGTACTTC | many | TRBJ2-7 | TRBV7-2 | .
CASSSGLAAASTDTQYF | TGTGCCAGCAGCTCGGGACTAGCGGCCGCTAGCACAGATACGCAGTATTTT | many | TRBJ2-3 | TRBV7-8 | TRBD2
CASSPQPEPNNEQFF | TGTGCCAGCAGCCCTCAGCCGGAGCCCAACAATGAGCAGTTCTTC | few | TRBJ2-1 | TRBV9 | .
CASSARGQYTGELFF | TGCGCCAGCAGCGCGCGGGGACAGTACACCGGGGAGCTGTTTTTT | many | TRBJ2-2 | TRBV5-1 | .
CASSVRDSSFDEQFF | TGTGCCAGCAGTGTCCGGGACAGTTCCTTTGATGAGCAGTTCTTC | many | TRBJ2-1 | TRBV28 | TRBD1
CASSTDPPNTEAFF | TGTGCCAGCAGCACGGATCCCCCGAACACTGAAGCTTTCTTT | many | TRBJ1-1 | TRBV5-4 | .
CASSSVEARDTNTEAFF | TGTGCCAGCAGCTCAGTAGAAGCCCGGGACACGAACACTGAAGCTTTCTTT | many | TRBJ1-1 | TRBV7-9 | .
CASSSLAYNEQFF | TGTGCCAGCAGCTCTCTAGCGTACAATGAGCAGTTCTTC | many | TRBJ2-1 | TRBV7-2 | .
CASSPKSGYNEQFF | TGTGCCAGCAGCCCAAAATCAGGGTACAATGAGCAGTTCTTC | many | TRBJ2-1 | TRBV7-2 | .
CASSLRMSYEQYF | TGTGCCAGCAGTTTGCGAATGTCCTACGAGCAGTACTTC | many | TRBJ2-7 | TRBV28 | .
CSVGGGNF | . | many | TRBJ2-5 | TRBV29-1 | .
CASSERGQSYNEQFF | TGTGCCAGCAGTGAGAGGGGGCAATCCTACAATGAGCAGTTCTTC | few | TRBJ2-1 | TRBV6-2/TRBV6-3 | TRBD1
CASSLSGGRAYNEQFF | TGTGCCAGCAGTTTATCCGGCGGGAGGGCTTACAATGAGCAGTTCTTC | many | TRBJ2-1 | TRBV28 | TRBD2
CASIHNAPGQKKDSGANVLTF | TGTGCCAGCATCCACAACGCTCCTGGACAGAAAAAGGACTCTGGGGCCAACGTCCTGACTTTC | . | TRBJ2-6 | TRBV6-2/TRBV6-3 | .
CASRSFPGSNTEAFF | TGCGCCAGCAGATCTTTCCCAGGCAGTAACACTGAAGCTTTCTTT | many | TRBJ1-1 | TRBV4-1 | .
CASRPAGGDTGELFF | TGTGCCAGCAGGCCAGCGGGAGGGGACACCGGGGAGCTGTTTTTT | many | TRBJ2-2 | TRBV2 | TRBD2
CASSLVAGGSTDTQYF | TGCGCCAGCAGCTTGGTAGCGGGAGGGAGCACAGATACGCAGTATTTT | many | TRBJ2-3 | TRBV5-1 | TRBD2
CASSLGTRNEQFF | TGTGCCAGCAGTTTGGGGACTAGAAATGAGCAGTTCTTC | many | TRBJ2-1 | TRBV27 | TRBD2
CASSSPEAPDSRWEQFF | TGTGCCAGCAGCTCACCCGAAGCCCCGGACTCACGATGGGAGCAGTTCTTC | . | TRBJ2-1 | TRBV7-9 | .
CSARRGQGDEKLFF | TGCAGTGCCAGACGAGGACAGGGGGATGAAAAACTGTTTTTT | many | TRBJ1-4 | TRBV20-1 | TRBD1
CAWSSGTAKETQYF | TGTGCCTGGAGCTCCGGGACAGCTAAAGAGACCCAGTACTTC | . | TRBJ2-5 | TRBV30 | TRBD1
CRATSGTSYEQYF | TGCAGAGCGACTAGCGGGACTTCCTACGAGCAGTACTTC | many | TRBJ2-7 | TRBV20-1 | TRBD2
CASSPGADTQYF | TGTGCCAGCTCACCGGGCGCAGATACGCAGTATTTT | many | TRBJ2-3 | TRBV18 | .
CATKVAGARYEQYF | TGTGCCACCAAGGTCGCGGGAGCTAGATACGAGCAGTACTTC | many | TRBJ2-7 | TRBV15 | TRBD2
CASSLGQGSLPIQETQYF | TGTGCCAGCAGCTTGGGACAGGGGTCTCTTCCGATCCAAGAGACCCAGTACTTC | . | TRBJ2-5 | TRBV7-2 | TRBD1
CSARRDRGVLQYF | TGCAGTGCTAGGCGCGACAGGGGGGTCCTTCAGTACTTC | many | TRBJ2-4 | TRBV20-1 | TRBD1
CASSASSVALSYEQYF | TGTGCCAGCAGCGCCTCTTCGGTGGCCCTTTCCTACGAGCAGTACTTC | many | TRBJ2-7 | TRBV9 | .
CASRLAGLETQYF | TGCGCCAGCAGACTAGCGGGACTGGAGACCCAGTACTTC | many | TRBJ2-5 | TRBV5-1 | TRBD2
CSVGTSGRQSLTGELFF | TGCAGCGTTGGGACTAGCGGGCGACAATCCCTCACCGGGGAGCTGTTTTTT | many | TRBJ2-2 | TRBV29-1 | TRBD2
CATSAGVPETQYF | TGTGCCACCAGTGCTGGGGTGCCGGAGACCCAGTACTTC | many | TRBJ2-5 | TRBV24-1 | .
CASRGQGRNSPLHF | TGTGCCAGCAGGGGACAGGGAAGAAATTCACCCCTCCACTTT | many | TRBJ1-6 | TRBV6-1 | TRBD1
CASSLAGTNGEQFF | TGTGCCAGCAGCTTAGCCGGGACTAACGGAGAGCAGTTCTTC | many | TRBJ2-1 | TRBV7-2 | TRBD2
CASSRTASGANVLTF | TGTGCCAGCAGCCGGACGGCCAGTGGGGCCAACGTCCTGACTTTC | . | TRBJ2-6 | TRBV7-2 | .
CASNRGPTGQREKLFF | TGTGCCAGCAATCGGGGTCCGACAGGGCAACGTGAAAAACTGTTTTTT | . | TRBJ1-4 | TRBV2 | TRBD1
CASSPGSVLQETQYF | TGTGCCAGCAGCCCTGGATCGGTCCTTCAAGAGACCCAGTACTTC | many | TRBJ2-5 | TRBV7-2 | .
CAISEKGQGLGNEQFF | TGTGCCATCAGTGAGAAGGGACAGGGCCTGGGGAATGAGCAGTTCTTC | many | TRBJ2-1 | TRBV10-3 | TRBD1
CASSSGLAGGQETQYF | TGTGCCAGCAGCTCAGGACTAGCGGGAGGCCAAGAGACCCAGTACTTC | many | TRBJ2-5 | TRBV7-6 | TRBD2
CSARGLAGNNEQFF | TGCAGTGCTAGAGGACTAGCGGGAAACAATGAGCAGTTCTTC | many | TRBJ2-1 | TRBV20-1 | TRBD2
CSVGDSKMTTYEQYF | TGCAGCGTGGGGGACTCCAAAATGACAACCTACGAGCAGTACTTC | many | TRBJ2-7 | TRBV29-1 | .
CASSKTQYEQYF | TGCGCCAGCAGCAAAACACAATACGAGCAGTACTTC | many | TRBJ2-7 | TRBV5-1 | .
CSAREQPNYGYTF | TGCAGTGCTCGGGAACAGCCAAACTATGGCTACACCTTC | medium-sized | TRBJ1-2 | TRBV20-1 | .
CASTYSVTSGTSQETQYF | TGTGCCAGCACCTACTCGGTGACTAGCGGAACCTCCCAAGAGACCCAGTACTTC | many | TRBJ2-5 | TRBV6-2/TRBV6-3 | TRBD2
CATSDRTSWAGELFF | TGTGCCACCAGTGACCGGACTAGCTGGGCCGGGGAGCTGTTTTTT | many | TRBJ2-2 | TRBV24-1 | TRBD2
CASSQDFTVSYEQYF | TGCGCCAGCAGCCAAGATTTCACAGTCTCCTACGAGCAGTACTTC | . | TRBJ2-7 | TRBV4-3 | .
CSVQESYNEQFF | TGCAGCGTTCAGGAGTCCTACAATGAGCAGTTCTTC | many | TRBJ2-1 | TRBV29-1 | .
CASSPEGLALTDTQYF | TGTGCCAGCAGCCCTGAAGGACTAGCGCTCACAGATACGCAGTATTTT | few | TRBJ2-3 | TRBV4-2 | TRBD2
CASSLGLAGGYSYNEQFF | TGCGCCAGCAGCCTAGGACTAGCGGGAGGGTACTCCTACAATGAGCAGTTCTTC | many | TRBJ2-1 | TRBV5-1 | TRBD2
CASSSRGTLIPEQFF | TGTGCCAGCAGTTCTAGGGGGACATTAATCCCAGAGCAGTTCTTC | few | TRBJ2-1 | TRBV12-3/TRBV12-4 | .
CASSQVGSPLHF | TGCGCCAGCAGCCAAGTAGGTTCACCCCTCCACTTT | many | TRBJ1-6 | TRBV4-1 | .
CASSPSRVEQYF | TGTGCCAGCAGTCCCTCCCGGGTCGAGCAGTACTTC | few | TRBJ2-7 | TRBV28 | .
CASSRDVNVQYF | TGTGCCAGCAGCAGAGACGTCAACGTTCAGTACTTC | many | TRBJ2-4 | TRBV12-3/TRBV12-4 | .